Following are 24 T cell receptor beta chains from one sample sequenced in a study of blood T cell repertoires in COVID-19. Method: immunoSEQ multiplex PCR; TCRdb's copy keeps in-frame clones and lacks some. The sample lists under 300,000 clones; approximately 84% were seen once. Input material: peripheral blood. These receptors were obtained from a human donor with COVID-19, enrolled during active disease. The donor label of this sample is uncertain.

This sequence joins TRBV5-1 and TRBJ1-4; weak D call: TRBD1 (6 bases). There are 16 residues in the CDR3. Trimming removed 1 base at V and 7 bases at J, with 17 bases between. Looked up from germline, CDR1 is SGHRS and CDR2 is YFSETQ. The DNA for the CDR3 is TGCGCCAGCAGCTTGCAGCCACGGGGGGCAGGTGAAAAACTGTTTTTT. Residues: CASSLQPRGAGEKLFF.

The rearrangement joins TRBV27 to TRBJ2-7; 10 bases are a match to TRBD2. Germline loops: CDR1 MNHEY, CDR2 SMNVEV (reference sequence). The trim removed 2 bases at V and 1 base at J, leaving 8 bases unmatched. The CDR3 spans 17 residues. DNA for the CDR3: TGTGCCAGCAGTTTACTTCCTAGCGGGAGCTCTTCCTACGAGCAGTACTTC. This sequence encodes CASSLLPSGSSSYEQYF.

The chain has TRBV5-5 and TRBJ2-7; the match to TRBD1 covers 8 bases. Germline CDR1 is SGHKS and CDR2 is YYEKEE (reference sequence). The V and J ends lost 4 bases and 3 bases, in that order; junction bases with no gene match: 12. This CDR3 has 16 amino acids. This chain's CDR3 is CASSTPPGQAHYEQYF. The CDR3 nucleotides are TGTGCCAGCAGCACTCCGCCGGGACAGGCCCACTACGAGCAGTACTTC.

The chain is built from TRBV21-1 and TRBJ2-3; whether TRBD2, the table's D call, matches the DNA was not checked. TRBV21-1 is assigned pseudogene status. The CDR3 loop spans 17 amino acids. Written as DNA, the CDR3 is TGTGCCAGCAGCGGGGGCCCCGGGACTAGCGGCACAGATACGCAGTATTTT. Protein product: CASSGGPGTSGTDTQYF.

V usage is TRBV2 and J usage is TRBJ1-2; tentatively, D is TRBD1 (6 bases). V lost 6 bases and J 4 bases, leaving 15 bases between the germline ends. Per germline, CDR1 SNHLY and CDR2 FYNNEI. The CDR3 loop spans 14 amino acids. The CDR3 region is CASRETGQSYGYTF. CDR3 DNA: TGTGCCAGCAGGGAAACCGGACAGTCCTATGGCTACACCTTC.

This clone has a single count. The rearrangement uses TRBV7-3 and TRBJ2-1; possible D gene TRBD2, 5 bases. Trimming removed 7 bases at V and 9 bases at J, with 19 bases between. The germline CDR1 and CDR2 sequences are SGHTA and FQGTGA. The CDR3 consists of 14 residues. The DNA of the CDR3 is TGTGCCAGCACCAACGGACTGCCAGGTGGTGAGCAGTTCTTC. This gives the protein CASTNGLPGGEQFF. Drawing the rest from reference TRBV7-3 and TRBJ2-1, the complete variable domain is GAGVSQTPSNKVTEKGKYVELRCDPISGHTALYWYRQSLGQGPEFLIYFQGTGAADDSGLPNDRFFAVRPEGSVSTLKIQRTERGDSAVYLCASTNGLPGGEQFFGPGTRLTVL.

This chain connects TRBV5-1 to TRBJ2-2; a possible D gene is TRBD1 (6 bases). Germline V gene data show CDR1 as SGHRS and CDR2 as YFSETQ. V gave up 1 base and J gave up 4 bases, with 11 bases separating them. This CDR3 spans 15 amino acids. CDR3 DNA: TGCGCCAGCAGCTTGATGGCAGGGGCCACCGGGGAGCTGTTTTTT. This gives the protein CASSLMAGATGELFF.

This clone was counted once. The chain carries TRBV7-9 and TRBJ2-1; 10 bases are shared with TRBD2. Germline CDR1 and CDR2: SEHNR and FQNEAQ (reference sequence). CDR3 length: 16 residues. V lost 1 base and J lost 8; bases outside the gene matches: 8. Here the CDR3 DNA reads TGTGCCAGCAGCTTAGGTCTAGCGGGAGTTGTCTATGAGCAGTTCTTC. Its translation: CASSLGLAGVVYEQFF.

The chain couples TRBV5-1 to TRBJ2-3, with 7 bases lining up with TRBD1. Germline V lookup: CDR1 SGHRS, CDR2 YFSETQ. The CDR3 is 16 residues long. V lost 4 bases, J lost 0 bases, and 8 bases stayed unmatched. CDR3 region: CASSPWDRPSTDTQYF. The CDR3 nucleotides read TGCGCCAGCAGCCCATGGGACAGACCCAGCACAGATACGCAGTATTTT.

This sequence joins TRBV18 and TRBJ1-1, with TRBD1 matching 10 bases. The CDR3 contains 14 residues. V lost 5 bases, J lost 1 base, and 1 base stayed unmatched. CDR1 is KGHSH, CDR2 LQKENI, per germline. CDR3 region: CASSGTGANTEAFF. The DNA of the CDR3 is TGTGCCAGCTCAGGGACAGGGGCGAACACTGAAGCTTTCTTT. Filled out from reference TRBV18 and TRBJ1-1, the complete variable domain reads NAGVMQNPRHLVRRRGQEARLRCSPMKGHSHVYWYRQLPEEGLKFMVYLQKENIIDESGMPKERFSAEFPKEGPSILRIQQVVRGDSAAYFCASSGTGANTEAFFGQGTRLTVV.

In DNA, the CDR3 is TGTGCCAGCGGTTCAGGGGCGCTAGGAGAGACCCAGTACTTC. Its translation is CASGSGALGETQYF. The chain has TRBV28 and TRBJ2-5; D possibly corresponds to TRBD1 (6 bases). Germline V lookup: CDR1 MDHEN, CDR2 SYDVKM. This CDR3 has 14 amino acids. The germline V and J ends were trimmed by 8 bases and 4 bases, with 17 bases remaining between them.

This chain links TRBV11-2 with TRBJ2-5; no reliable D call. V lost 0 bases and J lost 5, with 16 bases in between. The length of the CDR3 is 16 residues. Germline assignment: CDR1 SGHAT and CDR2 FQNNGV. Here the CDR3 DNA reads TGTGCCAGCAGCTTAGATCGATTTATTGGAGCGGAGACCCAGTACTTC. Translation gives CASSLDRFIGAETQYF.

V gene TRBV5-1 combines with J gene TRBJ2-7; the D gene is possibly TRBD1 (5 bases). The V gene's germline CDR1 is SGHRS and CDR2 YFSETQ. Trimming shortened V by 8 bases and J by 0 bases, and 18 bases separated the two germline ends. The CDR3 loop spans 15 amino acids. CDR3 residues: CARQLDRRGSYEQYF. The CDR3 coding sequence is TGCGCCAGACAACTTGACAGAAGGGGCTCCTACGAGCAGTACTTC.

The CDR3 nucleotides are TGTGCCAGCAGCTTGGAAATAGGGACTTATCACGAAGCTTTCTTT. Translating gives CASSLEIGTYHEAFF. The chain is built from TRBV5-4 and TRBJ1-1; TRBD1 is a possible D gene (5 bases). Deletions cut 0 bases from V and 8 bases from J, with 17 bases between. The CDR3 sequence is 15 residues long. The germline V gene encodes CDR1 SGHNT and CDR2 YYREEE (reference sequence).

This sequence joins TRBV18 and TRBJ1-4; a possible D gene is TRBD1 (5 bases). CDR1 and CDR2 (germline): KGHSH, LQKENI. Trimming pared 4 bases from V and 8 bases from J, leaving 20 bases between. The CDR3 has 16 amino acids. CDR3 nucleotide sequence: TGTGCCAGCTCACGCGGGACGCTCCGGGGAGGAGAAAAACTGTTTTTT. Translated, it gives CASSRGTLRGGEKLFF.

This clone showed up just once. The genes are TRBV6-5 and TRBJ1-2, with D unresolved. Germline values: CDR1 MNHEY, CDR2 SVGAGI. The CDR3 sequence is 15 residues long. Trimming stripped 1 base from V and 4 bases from J, with 13 bases between. CDR3 in DNA: TGTGCCAGCAGTTACTTCTTCAGTTTTTCCTATGGCTACACCTTC. Its translation: CASSYFFSFSYGYTF.

This chain connects TRBV7-3 to TRBJ2-5; D is possibly TRBD2 (5 bases). V lost 5 bases, J lost 5 bases, and 12 bases lay in between. The CDR3 consists of 13 residues. The germline CDR1 and CDR2 sequences are SGHTA and FQGTGA. The CDR3 loop reads CASSGGGPETQYF. The CDR3, as DNA: TGTGCCAGCAGCGGAGGCGGCCCGGAGACCCAGTACTTC.

The chain employs TRBV7-2 and TRBJ2-7, with TRBD2 identical over 9 bases. The V and J ends lost 4 bases and 5 bases, in that order; junction bases with no gene match: 12. Per germline, CDR1 SGHTA and CDR2 FQGNSA. This CDR3 region has 16 residues. CDR3 DNA: TGTGCCAGCAGCTCGAAGGGGGGACTAGCAACCCACGAGCAGTACTTC. This codes for CASSSKGGLATHEQYF. Full variable domain (rest looked up from reference TRBV7-2 and TRBJ2-7): GAGVSQSPSNKVTEKGKDVELRCDPISGHTALYWYRQSLGQGLEFLIYFQGNSAPDKSGLPSDRFSAERTGGSVSTLTIQRTQQEDSAVYLCASSSKGGLATHEQYFGPGTRLTVT.

This clone was detected a few times. The chain combines TRBV2 with TRBJ2-2; TRBD1 matches 8 bases. J lost 6 bases, V lost 6 bases, and 12 bases had no gene match. CDR3 length: 16 residues. Germline-derived CDR1 and CDR2 are SNHLY and FYNNEI. CDR3 loop: CASSADRVNFPGELFF. DNA of the CDR3: TGTGCCAGCAGCGCGGACAGGGTGAATTTCCCCGGGGAGCTGTTTTTT.

V and J are TRBV3-1 (or the pseudogene TRBV3-2) and TRBJ2-3; the D gene is possibly TRBD2 (5 bases). The CDR3 has 12 residues. Trimming removed 1 base from V and 6 bases from J, with 5 bases in between. Germline loops: CDR1 LGHDT, CDR2 YNNKEL (reference sequence). CDR3 in amino acids: CASSQAGDTQYF. CDR3 sequence (DNA): TGTGCCAGCAGCCAAGCGGGGGATACGCAGTATTTT.

The genes are TRBV7-9 and TRBJ1-2; D is unclear. From germline, CDR1 is SEHNR and CDR2 FQNEAQ (reference sequence). The germline V and J ends were trimmed by 5 bases and 0 bases, with 7 bases remaining between them. The CDR3 has 13 residues. This CDR3 reads CASSVRSNYGYTF. Written as DNA, the CDR3 is TGTGCCAGCAGCGTGAGATCTAACTATGGCTACACCTTC.

The V and J genes are TRBV3-1 (or the pseudogene TRBV3-2) and TRBJ2-2; TRBD1 matches 10 bases. After removal of 4 bases from V and 7 bases from J, the junction contained 3 bases not matched to a gene. The CDR3 is made up of 14 amino acids. CDR1 LGHDT and CDR2 YNNKEL come from the germline V gene (reference sequence). CDR3 nucleotide sequence: TGTGCCAGCAGCCTGGGACAGGGGCACGGGGAGCTGTTTTTT. Amino acids: CASSLGQGHGELFF.

The chain combines TRBV21-1 with TRBJ2-1; the D segment call TRBD2 is taken from the table without a DNA check. TRBV21-1 constitutes a pseudogene. This CDR3 is built from 17 residues. CDR3: CASSSRTSGRLYNEQFF. The CDR3 nucleotides are TGTGCCAGCAGCTCTCGGACTAGCGGGAGATTGTACAATGAGCAGTTCTTC.

This clone was seen a few times. The J gene is TRBJ1-6, the V gene TRBV15; D remains unclear. V was cut by 1 base and J by 8 bases, with 6 bases left in between. CDR3 length equals 13 residues. The germline CDR1 and CDR2 sequences are LNHNV and YYDKDF (reference sequence). For the CDR3, the DNA is TGTGCCACCAGCAGAGTTCCTTATTCACCCCTCCACTTT. This gives the protein CATSRVPYSPLHF.